A single sample gave rise to the 6 T cell receptor beta chains below, sequenced in a study of molecular identifiers for immune sequencing clone quantification. Using its own MiXCR run on the PCR reads, TCRdb lists one record per CDR3 protein. The table shows around 480,000 distinct CDR3 sequences, with about 22% occurring only once. The sample taken for sequencing was naive CD8+ T cells from blood, with Jurkat cell RNA spiked in. Subset in this sample: FACS-sorted CD8+CD4-CCR7+CD45RA+ naive T cells. The receptors derive from a human donor in good health. Some libraries in this study had Jurkat cell RNA spiked in.

The V call is TRBV7-9, the J call TRBJ1-4; tentative D call: TRBD1 (5 bases). The CDR3 contains 15 residues. Germline CDR1 SEHNR, CDR2 FQNEAQ (reference sequence). With 5 bases removed from V and 2 bases from J, the gap between germline ends came to 12 bases. CDR3 residues: CASSPTGTTNEKLFF. The CDR3 region has the DNA TGTGCCAGCAGCCCGACCGGGACTACTAATGAAAAACTGTTTTTT.

This clonotype was picked up many times. The chain couples TRBV7-2 to TRBJ2-7, with 11 positions matching TRBD2. The CDR3 is 15 residues long. The ends lost 4 bases at V and 5 bases at J; junction bases unmatched: 7. Germline CDR1 and CDR2: SGHTA and FQGNSA. This chain's CDR3 is CASSSIAGGPDEQYF. CDR3 sequence (DNA): TGTGCCAGCAGCTCTATAGCGGGAGGGCCTGACGAGCAGTACTTC.

This clonotype was counted between two and nine times. The rearrangement joins TRBV4-3 to TRBJ2-4; 7 bases line up with TRBD1. This CDR3 region has 18 residues. V shed 0 bases, J shed 0 bases, and the junction held 8 bases outside the gene matches. Per germline, CDR1 LGHNA and CDR2 YSLEER. In nucleotides, the CDR3 is TGCGCCAGCAGCCAAGAAAGAAGTTGGACAGGAGCCAAAAACATTCAGTACTTC. This encodes CASSQERSWTGAKNIQYF.

This clonotype was recorded at least ten times. The V call is TRBV3-1, the J call TRBJ1-1; TRBD1 agrees at 7 bases. The CDR3 sequence is 14 residues long. Trimming at V came to 6 bases and at J to 3 bases, leaving 7 bases not matched to a gene. Germline V gene sequence: CDR1 LGHDT, CDR2 YNNKEL (reference sequence). DNA of the CDR3: TGTGCCAGCAGTGAAGGGGGCTGGGACACTGAAGCTTTCTTT. It specifies CASSEGGWDTEAFF. Full variable domain (outside the CDR3, taken from reference TRBV3-1 and TRBJ1-1): DTAVSQTPKYLVTQMGNDKSIKCEQNLGHDTMYWYKQDSKKFLKIMFSYNNKELIINETVPNRFSPKSPDKAHLNLHINSLELGDSAVYFCASSEGGWDTEAFFGQGTRLTVV.

This clonotype was seen ten or more times. The chain joins TRBV4-3 to TRBJ2-3; D gene unclear. The CDR3 totals 14 residues. V was shortened by 0 bases and J by 2 bases, with 6 bases between the two germline ends. In germline, CDR1 is LGHNA, CDR2 YSLEER. CDR3: CASSQDMTTDTQYF. In nucleotides, the CDR3 is TGCGCCAGCAGCCAAGATATGACCACAGATACGCAGTATTTT.

In this sample, this clonotype turned up many times. The V gene is TRBV7-9, the J gene TRBJ2-3; 8 nucleotides align to TRBD2. This CDR3 has 14 amino acids. CDR1 is SEHNR and CDR2 is FQNEAQ in the germline V gene (reference sequence). After removal of 5 bases from V and 4 bases from J, the junction contained 5 bases not matched to a gene. This CDR3 reads CASSPSGSPDTQYF. CDR3 bases: TGTGCCAGCAGCCCAAGCGGGAGCCCAGATACGCAGTATTTT.